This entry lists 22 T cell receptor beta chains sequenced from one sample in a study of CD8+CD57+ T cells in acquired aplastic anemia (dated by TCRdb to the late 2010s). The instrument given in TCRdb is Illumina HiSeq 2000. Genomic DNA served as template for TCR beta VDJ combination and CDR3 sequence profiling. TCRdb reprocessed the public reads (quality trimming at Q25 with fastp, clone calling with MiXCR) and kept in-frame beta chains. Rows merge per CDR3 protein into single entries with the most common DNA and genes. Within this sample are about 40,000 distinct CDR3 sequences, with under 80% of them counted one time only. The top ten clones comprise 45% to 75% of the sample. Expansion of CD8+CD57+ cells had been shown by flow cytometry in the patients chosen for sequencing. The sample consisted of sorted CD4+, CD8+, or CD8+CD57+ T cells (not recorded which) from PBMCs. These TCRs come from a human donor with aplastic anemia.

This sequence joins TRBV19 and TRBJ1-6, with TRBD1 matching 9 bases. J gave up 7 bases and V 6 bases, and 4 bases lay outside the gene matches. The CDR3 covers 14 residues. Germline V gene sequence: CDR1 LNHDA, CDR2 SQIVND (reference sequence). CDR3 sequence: CASSPTGGNSPLHF. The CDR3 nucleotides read TGTGCCAGTAGCCCCACAGGGGGCAATTCACCCCTCCACTTT.

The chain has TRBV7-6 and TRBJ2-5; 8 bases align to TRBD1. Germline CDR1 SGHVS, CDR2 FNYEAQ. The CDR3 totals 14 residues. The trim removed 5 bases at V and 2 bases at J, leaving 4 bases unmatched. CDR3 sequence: CASSPDRGQETQYF. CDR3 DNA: TGTGCCAGCAGCCCTGACAGGGGACAAGAGACCCAGTACTTC.

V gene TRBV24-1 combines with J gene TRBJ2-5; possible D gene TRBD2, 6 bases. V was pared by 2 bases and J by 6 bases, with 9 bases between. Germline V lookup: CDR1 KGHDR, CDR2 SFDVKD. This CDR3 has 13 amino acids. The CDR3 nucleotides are TGTGCCACCAGTGATTGGGACTCTCAGACCCAGTACTTC. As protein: CATSDWDSQTQYF.

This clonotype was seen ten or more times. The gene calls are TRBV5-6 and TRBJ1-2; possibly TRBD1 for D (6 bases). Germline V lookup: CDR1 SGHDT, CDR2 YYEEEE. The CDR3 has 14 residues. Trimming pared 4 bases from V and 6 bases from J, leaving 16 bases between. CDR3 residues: CASSPFRGADGYTF. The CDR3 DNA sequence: TGTGCCAGCAGCCCTTTTCGGGGGGCGGATGGCTACACCTTC. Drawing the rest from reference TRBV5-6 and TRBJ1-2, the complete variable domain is DAGVTQSPTHLIKTRGQQVTLRCSPKSGHDTVSWYQQALGQGPQFIFQYYEEEERQRGNFPDRFSGHQFPNYSSELNVNALLLGDSALYLCASSPFRGADGYTFGSGTRLTVV.

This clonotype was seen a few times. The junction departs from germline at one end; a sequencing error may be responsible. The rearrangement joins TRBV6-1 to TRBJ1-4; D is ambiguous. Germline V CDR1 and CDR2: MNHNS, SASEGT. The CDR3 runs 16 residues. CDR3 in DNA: TGTGCCGGCAGTGAAGGTCGAGGTACAACTAATGAAAAACTGTTTTTT. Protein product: CAGSEGRGTTNEKLFF.

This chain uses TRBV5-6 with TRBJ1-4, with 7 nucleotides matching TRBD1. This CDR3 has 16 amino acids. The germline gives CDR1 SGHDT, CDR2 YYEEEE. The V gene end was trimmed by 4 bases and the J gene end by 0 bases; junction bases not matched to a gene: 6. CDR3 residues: CASSPGTAPTNEKLFF. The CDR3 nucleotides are TGTGCCAGCAGCCCTGGGACAGCTCCAACTAATGAAAAACTGTTTTTT.

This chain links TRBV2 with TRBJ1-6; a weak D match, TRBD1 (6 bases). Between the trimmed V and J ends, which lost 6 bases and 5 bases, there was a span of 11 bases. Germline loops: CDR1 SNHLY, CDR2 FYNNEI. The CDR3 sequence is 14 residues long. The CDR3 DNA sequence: TGTGCCAGCAGCCAGGACAGCCATAATTCACCCCTCCACTTT. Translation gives CASSQDSHNSPLHF.

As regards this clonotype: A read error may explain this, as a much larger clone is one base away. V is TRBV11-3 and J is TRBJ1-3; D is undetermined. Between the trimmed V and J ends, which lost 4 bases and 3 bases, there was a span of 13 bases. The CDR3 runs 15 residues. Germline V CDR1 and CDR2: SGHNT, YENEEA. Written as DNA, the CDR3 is TGTGCCAGCAGCTCAGAGGCAGGCGATGGAAACACCATATATTTT. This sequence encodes CASSSEAGDGNTIYF.

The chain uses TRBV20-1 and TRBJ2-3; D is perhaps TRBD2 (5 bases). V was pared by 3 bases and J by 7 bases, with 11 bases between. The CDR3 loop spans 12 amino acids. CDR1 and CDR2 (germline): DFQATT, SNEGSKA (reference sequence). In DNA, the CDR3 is TGCAGTGCTAGTGCTAGCTCAAATACGCAGTATTTT. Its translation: CSASASSNTQYF.

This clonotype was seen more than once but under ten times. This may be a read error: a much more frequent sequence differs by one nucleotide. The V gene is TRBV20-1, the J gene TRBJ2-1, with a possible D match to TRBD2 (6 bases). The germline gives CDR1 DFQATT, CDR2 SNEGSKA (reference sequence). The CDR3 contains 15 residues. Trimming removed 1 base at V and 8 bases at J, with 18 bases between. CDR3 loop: CSARGPWLAWYEQFF. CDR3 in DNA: TGCAGTGCTAGAGGGCCCTGGCTAGCGTGGTATGAGCAGTTCTTC.

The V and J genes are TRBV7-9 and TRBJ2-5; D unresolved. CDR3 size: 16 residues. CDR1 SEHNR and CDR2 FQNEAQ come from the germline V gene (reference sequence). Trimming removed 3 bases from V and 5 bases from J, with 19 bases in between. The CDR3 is CASSFPDPSRQETQYF. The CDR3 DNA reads TGTGCCAGCAGCTTTCCGGACCCTTCTAGGCAGGAGACCCAGTACTTC. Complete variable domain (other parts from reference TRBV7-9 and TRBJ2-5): DTGVSQNPRHKITKRGQNVTFRCDPISEHNRLYWYRQTLGQGPEFLTYFQNEAQLEKSRLLSDRFSAERPKGSFSTLEIQRTEQGDSAMYLCASSFPDPSRQETQYFGPGTRLLVL.

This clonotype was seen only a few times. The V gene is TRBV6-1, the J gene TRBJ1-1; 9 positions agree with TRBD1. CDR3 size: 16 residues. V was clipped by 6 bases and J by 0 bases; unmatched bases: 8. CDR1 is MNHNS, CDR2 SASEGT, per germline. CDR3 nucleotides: TGTGCCAGCAGGACCGGGACAGGGCCCGTGAACACTGAAGCTTTCTTT. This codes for CASRTGTGPVNTEAFF.

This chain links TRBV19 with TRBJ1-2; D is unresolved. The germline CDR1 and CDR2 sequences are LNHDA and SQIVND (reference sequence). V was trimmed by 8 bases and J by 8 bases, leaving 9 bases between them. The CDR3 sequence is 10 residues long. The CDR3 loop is CASENRGYTF. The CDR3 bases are TGTGCCAGTGAGAACAGAGGCTACACCTTC.

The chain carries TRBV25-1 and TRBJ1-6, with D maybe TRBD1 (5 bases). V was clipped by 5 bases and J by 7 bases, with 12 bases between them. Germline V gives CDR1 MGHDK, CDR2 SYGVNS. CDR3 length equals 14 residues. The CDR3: CASSLGHLNSPLHF. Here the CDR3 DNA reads TGTGCCAGCAGTCTTGGACACCTAAATTCACCCCTCCACTTT.

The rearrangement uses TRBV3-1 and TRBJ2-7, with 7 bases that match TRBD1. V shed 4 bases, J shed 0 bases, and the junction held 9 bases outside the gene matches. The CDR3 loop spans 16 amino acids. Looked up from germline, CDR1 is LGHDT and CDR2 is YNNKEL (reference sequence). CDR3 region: CASSPRPGTASYEQYF. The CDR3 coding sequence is TGTGCCAGCAGCCCCCGGCCCGGGACAGCCTCCTACGAGCAGTACTTC.

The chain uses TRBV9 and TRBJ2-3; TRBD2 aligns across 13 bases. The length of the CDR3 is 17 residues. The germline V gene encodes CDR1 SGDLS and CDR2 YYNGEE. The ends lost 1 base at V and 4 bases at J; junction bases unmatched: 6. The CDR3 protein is CASSVPELAGGADTQYF. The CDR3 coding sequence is TGTGCCAGCAGCGTACCCGAACTAGCGGGAGGGGCAGATACGCAGTATTTT.

CDR3 loop: CASSPGGGTDTQYF. In DNA, the CDR3 is TGTGCCAGCAGCCCAGGGGGTGGTACAGATACGCAGTATTTT. This rearrangement joins TRBV2 to TRBJ2-3; 7 positions agree with TRBD1. Trimming cost V 6 bases and J 3 bases; bases outside gene matches: 6. The CDR3 sequence is 14 residues long. In germline, CDR1 is SNHLY, CDR2 FYNNEI.

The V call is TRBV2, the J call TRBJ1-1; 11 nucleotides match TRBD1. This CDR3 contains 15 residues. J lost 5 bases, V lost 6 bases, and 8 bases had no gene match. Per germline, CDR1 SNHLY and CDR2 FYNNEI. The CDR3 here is CASRDRGLGETEAFF. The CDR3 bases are TGTGCCAGCAGGGACAGGGGGCTAGGAGAGACTGAAGCTTTCTTT.

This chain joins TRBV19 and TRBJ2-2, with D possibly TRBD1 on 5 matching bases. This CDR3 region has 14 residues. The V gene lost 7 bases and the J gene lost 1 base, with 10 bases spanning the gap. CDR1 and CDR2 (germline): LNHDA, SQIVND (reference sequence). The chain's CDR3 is CASMVGQNTGELFF. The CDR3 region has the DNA TGTGCCAGTATGGTCGGACAGAACACCGGGGAGCTGTTTTTT. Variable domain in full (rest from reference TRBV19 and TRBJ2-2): DGGITQSPKYLFRKEGQNVTLSCEQNLNHDAMYWYRQDPGQGLRLIYYSQIVNDFQKGDIAEGYSVSREKKESFPLTVTSAQKNPTAFYLCASMVGQNTGELFFGEGSRLTVL.

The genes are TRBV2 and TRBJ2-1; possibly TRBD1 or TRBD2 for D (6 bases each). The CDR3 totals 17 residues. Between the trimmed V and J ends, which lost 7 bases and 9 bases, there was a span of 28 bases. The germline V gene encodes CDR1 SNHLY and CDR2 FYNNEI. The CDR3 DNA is TGTGCCAGCAACCTAGGGTTAGCGCCGGGGGCTGGGGGTGAGCAGTTCTTC. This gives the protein CASNLGLAPGAGGEQFF.

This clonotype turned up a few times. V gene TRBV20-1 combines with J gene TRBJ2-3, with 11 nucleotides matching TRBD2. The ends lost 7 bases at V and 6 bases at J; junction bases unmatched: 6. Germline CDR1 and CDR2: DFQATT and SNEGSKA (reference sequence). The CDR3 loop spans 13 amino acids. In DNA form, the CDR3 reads TGCAGTGTCCCACTAGCGGGGGTGGATACGCAGTATTTT. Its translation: CSVPLAGVDTQYF.

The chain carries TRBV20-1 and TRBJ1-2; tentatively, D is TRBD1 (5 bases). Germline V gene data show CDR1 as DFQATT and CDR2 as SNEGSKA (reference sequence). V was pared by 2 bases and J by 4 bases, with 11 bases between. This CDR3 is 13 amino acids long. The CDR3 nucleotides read TGCAGTGCTAGAATCAGGGCTGGCTATGGCTACACCTTC. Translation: CSARIRAGYGYTF.